A single sample gave rise to the 18 T cell receptor beta chains below, sequenced in a study of T cell responses to AZD1222 COVID-19 vaccine. The table came from immunoSEQ multiplex PCR; TCRdb's copy has only in-frame clones and leaves some out. The sample lists around 120,000 clones, around 94% occurring once. Material: peripheral blood, obtained on day 0 of AZD1222 vaccination. These receptors were collected from an adult in good health.

The chain joins TRBV18 to TRBJ2-5; D is possibly TRBD2 (6 bases). CDR1 KGHSH and CDR2 LQKENI come from the germline V gene. The CDR3 length is 15 residues. V was cut by 5 bases and J by 1 base, with 14 bases left in between. Here the CDR3 DNA reads TGTGCCAGCTCAAATTTGCGGGGAAGCCAAGAGACCCAGTACTTC. This encodes CASSNLRGSQETQYF.

This chain's CDR3 is CASIGLSYEQYF. In DNA, the CDR3 is TGTGCCAGCATCGGACTCTCCTACGAGCAGTACTTC. The J gene is TRBJ2-7, the V gene TRBV2; tentative D call: TRBD2 (5 bases). The V end was cut by 7 bases, the J end by 0 bases, with 7 bases between. The V gene's germline CDR1 is SNHLY and CDR2 FYNNEI. The CDR3 has 12 amino acids. Full variable domain (outside the CDR3, taken from reference TRBV2 and TRBJ2-7): EPEVTQTPSHQVTQMGQEVILRCVPISNHLYFYWYRQILGQKVEFLVSFYNNEISEKSEIFDDQFSVERPDGSNFTLKIRSTKLEDSAMYFCASIGLSYEQYFGPGTRLTVT.

The genes are TRBV7-2 and TRBJ2-2, with D possibly matching TRBD1 (6 bases). Germline assignment: CDR1 SGHTA and CDR2 FQGNSA. V was trimmed by 5 bases and J by 6 bases, leaving 16 bases between them. This CDR3 has 15 residues. For the CDR3, the DNA is TGTGCCAGCAGCCCAATCTTTGGGGGCGCCGGGGAGCTGTTTTTT. Amino acids: CASSPIFGGAGELFF.

The J gene is TRBJ1-1, the V gene TRBV7-2, with D possibly matching TRBD1 (5 bases). Trimming shortened V by 1 base and J by 6 bases, and 15 bases separated the two germline ends. The CDR3 is 15 residues long. The germline gives CDR1 SGHTA, CDR2 FQGNSA. CDR3 region: CASSLGVGVVAEAFF. CDR3 sequence (DNA): TGTGCCAGCAGCTTAGGTGTAGGGGTGGTCGCTGAAGCTTTCTTT.

This clone was seen a few times. Within the sample, other DNA sequences also encode this same CDR3. The rearrangement joins TRBV4-3 to TRBJ1-1, with 9 bases that match TRBD1. This CDR3 is built from 14 residues. Germline assignment: CDR1 LGHNA and CDR2 YSLEER. J gave up 4 bases and V 4 bases, and 4 bases lay outside the gene matches. As DNA, the CDR3 is TGCGCCAGCAGCCCCGAGACAGGGGGCACTGAAGCTTTCTTT. Protein sequence: CASSPETGGTEAFF.

The rearrangement joins TRBV5-1 to TRBJ2-7, with D perhaps matching TRBD2 (5 bases). This CDR3 spans 15 amino acids. Trimming removed 4 bases from V and 7 bases from J, with 21 bases in between. The germline gives CDR1 SGHRS, CDR2 YFSETQ. The CDR3 DNA reads as TGCGCCAGCAGCAGGACTCCCGGAGTGGAAGGGGAGCAGTACTTC. It encodes CASSRTPGVEGEQYF.

The chain employs TRBV30 and TRBJ2-5; no firm D call. Germline V CDR1 and CDR2: GTSNPN, SVGIG (reference sequence). CDR3 size: 11 residues. The ends were cut back, 6 bases at V and 6 bases at J, with 11 bases in the middle. The CDR3 DNA sequence: TGTGCCTGCCAAGCCTTCAAGACCCAGTACTTC. Amino acids: CACQAFKTQYF.

This chain uses TRBV2 with TRBJ2-4; 7 nucleotides align to TRBD1. Losses at the gene ends were 6 bases for V and 8 bases for J; bases not matched to a gene: 7. Germline loops: CDR1 SNHLY, CDR2 FYNNEI. The CDR3 runs to 13 residues. CDR3 loop: CASRPGQSDIQYF. The CDR3 DNA follows: TGTGCCAGCAGACCGGGACAGTCTGACATTCAGTACTTC.

A single count supports this clone. This sequence joins TRBV7-6 and TRBJ1-2; D not resolved. There are 14 residues in the CDR3. In germline, CDR1 is SGHVS, CDR2 FNYEAQ. Trimming removed 5 bases at V and 4 bases at J, with 14 bases between. The CDR3 DNA is TGTGCCAGCAGCCCACGGGAGGGTGGCTATGGCTACACCTTC. This translates into CASSPREGGYGYTF.

The gene calls are TRBV4-3 and TRBJ2-5; D is unclear. This CDR3 spans 12 amino acids. Per germline, CDR1 LGHNA and CDR2 YSLEER. V dropped 1 base and J dropped 5 bases, with 5 bases sitting between them. The DNA for the CDR3 is TGCGCCAGCAGCCAAGGACCGGAGACCCAGTACTTC. Translated, it gives CASSQGPETQYF.

A single count supports this clone. This chain links TRBV5-1 with TRBJ2-5; D is possibly TRBD2 (6 bases). There are 15 residues in the CDR3. CDR1 is SGHRS and CDR2 is YFSETQ in the germline V gene. V was trimmed by 1 base and J by 5 bases, leaving 15 bases between them. The CDR3 DNA reads as TGCGCCAGCAGCTTGTTTGGGGGGAACGGGGAGACCCAGTACTTC. As protein: CASSLFGGNGETQYF.

The chain combines TRBV6-5 with TRBJ1-4; TRBD1 is a possible D gene (5 bases). With 4 bases removed from V and 7 bases from J, the gap between germline ends came to 10 bases. Germline V gives CDR1 MNHEY, CDR2 SVGAGI. The CDR3 length is 13 residues. CDR3 protein: CASSFTRGEKLFF. CDR3 sequence (DNA): TGTGCCAGCAGTTTTACGAGGGGTGAAAAACTGTTTTTT.

The V and J genes are TRBV9 and TRBJ1-3; TRBD1 is a possible D gene (6 bases). Germline values: CDR1 SGDLS, CDR2 YYNGEE. V dropped 0 bases and J dropped 2 bases, with 9 bases sitting between them. This CDR3 contains 15 residues. CDR3 in amino acids: CASSVVGATGNTIYF. DNA for the CDR3: TGTGCCAGCAGCGTAGTGGGGGCAACTGGAAACACCATATATTTT.

The chain employs TRBV4-1 and TRBJ1-5, with D uncertain. Germline-derived CDR1 and CDR2 are MGHRA and YSYEKL. Trimming pared 4 bases from V and 7 bases from J, leaving 11 bases between. The CDR3 loop spans 13 amino acids. The CDR3 DNA is TGCGCCAGCAGCCTTCTGCTGGGGCAGCCCCAGCATTTT. Amino acids: CASSLLLGQPQHF.

This clone was recorded only once. The rearrangement links TRBV28 to TRBJ2-7, with TRBD1 as a possible D gene (6 bases). Per the germline V gene, CDR1 is MDHEN and CDR2 is SYDVKM. The CDR3 contains 14 residues. With 5 bases removed from V and 1 base from J, the gap between germline ends came to 12 bases. CDR3: CASSTQGSSYEQYF. In DNA, the CDR3 is TGTGCCAGCAGTACCCAGGGGTCATCCTACGAGCAGTACTTC.

This sequence joins TRBV12-5 and TRBJ2-7; D gene ambiguous. Germline CDR1 is LGHNT and CDR2 is FRNRAP. This CDR3 comprises 13 residues. Trimming left V 2 bases short and J 3 bases short, with 8 bases between. The CDR3 DNA sequence: TGTGCTAGTGGTTTGCACAGAGACTACGAGCAGTACTTC. As protein: CASGLHRDYEQYF.

A single count supports this clone. The chain is built from TRBV6-4 and TRBJ1-2, with D perhaps TRBD1 (5 bases). Between the trimmed V and J ends, which lost 8 bases and 2 bases, there was a span of 12 bases. Germline CDR1 is MRHNA and CDR2 is SNTAGT. The CDR3 has 13 amino acids. The CDR3 loop reads CASSPGGNYGYTF. The CDR3 DNA is TGTGCCAGCTCCCCCGGGGGAAACTATGGCTACACCTTC.

The chain is built from TRBV15 and TRBJ2-3; 9 nucleotides agree with TRBD2. This CDR3 is built from 18 residues. J was trimmed by 5 bases and V by 1 base; bases with no gene match: 13. Per the germline V gene, CDR1 is LNHNV and CDR2 is YYDKDF (reference sequence). The CDR3 DNA follows: TGTGCCACCAGCAGAGGTACAATTGGGCGGGAGGGCCAAGATACGCAGTATTTT. This codes for CATSRGTIGREGQDTQYF.